These 19 T cell receptor beta chains came from one sample sequenced in a study of T-cell memory formation after mild COVID-19. TCRdb recomputed calls from the 5' RACE reads with MiXCR, one row per CDR3 protein. The table shows 90,000 to 120,000 distinct CDR3 sequences, with 15% to 20% occurring only once. Sequencing input: PBMCs or a T cell subset sorted from them (not recorded which). The receptors derive from a young man who had mild COVID-19 (a few samples of this study predate the infection). Cell type and time point are not known.

This clonotype occurred a few times. The V gene is TRBV5-1, the J gene TRBJ2-2; tentative D call: TRBD1 (5 bases). There are 16 residues in the CDR3. Trimming removed 1 base from V and 1 base from J, with 11 bases in between. In germline, CDR1 is SGHRS, CDR2 YFSETQ. CDR3 protein: CASSLNGQGNTGELFF. The DNA of the CDR3 is TGCGCCAGCAGCTTGAACGGGCAGGGGAACACCGGGGAGCTGTTTTTT.

The table lists this clonotype with many counts. V is TRBV20-1 and J is TRBJ1-5; D is possibly TRBD1 (5 bases). Trimming removed 2 bases at V and 4 bases at J, with 24 bases between. The germline V gene has CDR1 DFQATT and CDR2 SNEGSKA (reference sequence). This CDR3 has 18 amino acids. CDR3: CSARKLLRGRKVNQPQHF. CDR3 coding DNA: TGCAGTGCTAGAAAACTCCTCCGGGGGAGGAAGGTTAATCAGCCCCAGCATTTT.

This clonotype has just a few counts. The chain couples TRBV7-2 to TRBJ1-5; D may be TRBD1 (5 bases). Germline V gene sequence: CDR1 SGHTA, CDR2 FQGNSA. The V gene lost 5 bases and the J gene lost 4 bases, with 24 bases spanning the gap. The CDR3 runs 18 residues. In nucleotides, the CDR3 is TGTGCCAGCAGCCTACGAAAGATTGGGGCCTACCCGAATCAGCCCCAGCATTTT. Translating it yields CASSLRKIGAYPNQPQHF.

The V gene is TRBV18, the J gene TRBJ2-7; D not certain. Germline-derived CDR1 and CDR2 are KGHSH and LQKENI. This CDR3 comprises 13 residues. CDR3 region: CASSPENTYDQYV. The CDR3 DNA sequence: TGTGCCAGCTCTCCGGAGAATACCTACGATCAGTACGTC.

The chain joins TRBV7-3 to TRBJ2-3; the match to TRBD1 covers 8 bases. The CDR3 runs 14 residues. The trim removed 5 bases at V and 3 bases at J, leaving 4 bases unmatched. CDR1 and CDR2 from the germline V gene are SGHTA and FQGTGA. The DNA for the CDR3 is TGTGCCAGCAGCCAGGGACAGGCGACAGATACGCAGTATTTT. It yields the protein CASSQGQATDTQYF. The whole variable domain, remainder taken from reference TRBV7-3 and TRBJ2-3, is GAGVSQTPSNKVTEKGKYVELRCDPISGHTALYWYRQSLGQGPEFLIYFQGTGAADDSGLPNDRFFAVRPEGSVSTLKIQRTERGDSAVYLCASSQGQATDTQYFGPGTRLTVL.

This clonotype was observed a few times. The V call is TRBV4-3, the J call TRBJ1-1, with a possible D match to TRBD1 (6 bases). Trimming left V 2 bases short and J 7 bases short, with 20 bases between. CDR3 length: 16 residues. Germline CDR1 is LGHNA and CDR2 is YSLEER. The CDR3 DNA follows: TGCGCCAGCAGCCAACTAACCGGAGTAGGGGGGAGTGAAGCTTTCTTT. Encoded protein: CASSQLTGVGGSEAFF.

This clonotype was observed a handful of times. This rearrangement joins TRBV3-1 to TRBJ2-5; D is unresolved. Germline CDR1 reads LGHDT; CDR2 reads YNNKEL (reference sequence). This CDR3 is 14 amino acids long. V lost 2 bases to trimming and J lost 3 bases, with 10 bases between them. The CDR3 nucleotides are TGTGCCAGCAGCCAATACAGCGTCAAAGAGACCCAGTACTTC. Encoded protein: CASSQYSVKETQYF.

This chain connects TRBV29-1 to TRBJ1-1; D gene unclear. V shed 4 bases and J shed 4 bases, with 13 bases lying between them. Germline CDR1 is SQVTM and CDR2 is ANQGSEA. The length of the CDR3 is 13 residues. The CDR3 sequence: CSVGPGEPTEAFF. As DNA, the CDR3 is TGCAGCGTTGGTCCTGGGGAACCCACTGAAGCTTTCTTT. Full variable domain (outside the CDR3, taken from reference TRBV29-1 and TRBJ1-1): SAVISQKPSRDICQRGTSLTIQCQVDSQVTMMFWYRQQPGQSLTLIATANQGSEATYESGFVIDKFPISRPNLTFSTLTVSNMSPEDSSIYLCSVGPGEPTEAFFGQGTRLTVV.

This clonotype was observed at least ten times. This chain uses TRBV5-1 with TRBJ1-2; perhaps TRBD1 as D (6 bases). The CDR3 spans 15 residues. V was pared by 4 bases and J by 5 bases, with 18 bases between. Germline values: CDR1 SGHRS, CDR2 YFSETQ. CDR3 DNA: TGCGCCAGCAGCGAGGGACACGGGGAGGATTATGGCTACACCTTC. As protein: CASSEGHGEDYGYTF.

CDR3 residues: CATRESSGNTIYF. DNA of the CDR3: TGTGCCACCCGAGAGAGCTCTGGAAACACCATATATTTT. The chain is built from TRBV10-3 and TRBJ1-3; no definite D call. This CDR3 has 13 residues. V gave up 10 bases and J gave up 0 bases, with 10 bases separating them. The germline gives CDR1 ENHRY, CDR2 SYGVKD.

This clonotype has a count of ten or more. The V and J genes are TRBV5-5 and TRBJ2-5; D is undetermined. The CDR3 contains 13 residues. Germline V gene lookup returns CDR1 SGHKS and CDR2 YYEKEE (reference sequence). The ends were cut back, 5 bases at V and 1 base at J, with 9 bases in the middle. The CDR3 protein is CASSLTSQETQYF. The CDR3 bases are TGTGCCAGCAGTCTGACATCCCAAGAGACCCAGTACTTC.

This chain connects TRBV6-5 to TRBJ1-1, with a tentative D call TRBD1 (6 bases). This CDR3 region has 14 residues. V lost 6 bases to trimming and J lost 3 bases, with 14 bases between them. In germline, CDR1 is MNHEY, CDR2 SVGAGI. The CDR3 reads CASRGTLKDTEAFF. CDR3 nucleotides: TGTGCCAGCAGGGGGACACTGAAAGACACTGAAGCTTTCTTT.

This sequence joins TRBV15 and TRBJ2-5; D is unclear. Germline loops: CDR1 LNHNV, CDR2 YYDKDF (reference sequence). The CDR3 consists of 11 residues. V gave up 3 bases and J gave up 5 bases, with 4 bases separating them. The CDR3 protein is CATSSLETQYF. CDR3 DNA: TGTGCCACCAGCAGTCTGGAGACCCAGTACTTC.

The chain combines TRBV5-1 with TRBJ1-4, with D unclear. This CDR3 contains 15 residues. Germline CDR1 and CDR2: SGHRS and YFSETQ. The V gene lost 0 bases and the J gene lost 0 bases, with 6 bases spanning the gap. Written as DNA, the CDR3 is TGCGCCAGCAGCTTGGGAACAACAACTAATGAAAAACTGTTTTTT. This codes for CASSLGTTTNEKLFF.

This clonotype was recorded a few times. DNA of the CDR3: TGCAGTGCTAGAGATTACAGGGGGAGGCAGCCCCAGCATTTT. Translating gives CSARDYRGRQPQHF. This chain joins TRBV20-1 and TRBJ1-5, with 8 nucleotides matching TRBD1. This CDR3 spans 14 amino acids. Germline V gene data show CDR1 as DFQATT and CDR2 as SNEGSKA (reference sequence). J was trimmed by 7 bases and V by 0 bases; bases with no gene match: 5.

V is TRBV28 and J is TRBJ1-1; a weak D match, TRBD1 (6 bases). V lost 5 bases to trimming and J lost 1 base, with 14 bases between them. The CDR3 spans 15 residues. Per the germline V gene, CDR1 is MDHEN and CDR2 is SYDVKM. CDR3 protein: CASSRSGGGNTEAFF. The CDR3 DNA is TGTGCCAGCAGTCGGTCGGGGGGCGGGAACACTGAAGCTTTCTTT.

In this sample, this clonotype turned up many times. The V and J genes are TRBV10-3 and TRBJ2-1; TRBD2 aligns across 12 bases. V dropped 0 bases and J dropped 8; count of bases not matched to a gene: 2. The CDR3 extends over 15 amino acids. CDR1 and CDR2 (germline): ENHRY, SYGVKD. CDR3 sequence reads: CAISESSSGGDEQFF. CDR3 in DNA: TGTGCCATCAGTGAGTCGTCTAGCGGGGGGGATGAGCAGTTCTTC.

The V call is TRBV6-6, the J call TRBJ2-5, with D perhaps assigned TRBD1 or TRBD2 (5 bases each). The CDR3 length is 13 residues. V lost 4 bases and J lost 5, with 11 bases in between. Germline CDR1 is MNHNY and CDR2 is SVGAGI (reference sequence). The CDR3 coding sequence is TGTGCCAGCAGTTTGGGGGTCTGGGAGACCCAGTACTTC. Its protein product is CASSLGVWETQYF.

There are a few counts of this clonotype. V gene TRBV7-8 combines with J gene TRBJ1-2, with D maybe TRBD1 (5 bases). Looked up from germline, CDR1 is SGHVS and CDR2 is FQNEAQ. Trimming stripped 5 bases from V and 8 bases from J, with 18 bases between. The CDR3 has 14 amino acids. CDR3 bases: TGTGCCAGCAGCCTTGGGGACTCAGCTATCGGCTACACCTTC. This encodes CASSLGDSAIGYTF.